These T cell receptor beta chains were read from a single sample in a study of blood T cell repertoires in COVID-19. Some clones are missing from TCRdb's copy, which holds only in-frame ones; the method was immunoSEQ multiplex PCR. Here the sample spans 140,000 to 150,000 clones, over 80% being singletons. Specimen: PBMCs or T cells enriched from blood (not recorded which). The receptors were gathered from a man in his 60s who had recovered from COVID-19. CDR3s include the opening cysteine and the closing phenylalanine or tryptophan. Fields, in order: V gene, J gene, CDR3 protein.

v_call: TRBV27; j_call: TRBJ1-2; cdr3_aa: CASSSALLSGYTF
v_call: TRBV5-1; j_call: TRBJ1-2; cdr3_aa: CASSLQQDYGYTF
v_call: TRBV29-1; j_call: TRBJ1-1; cdr3_aa: CSVPKVGVDTEAFF
v_call: TRBV28; j_call: TRBJ2-2; cdr3_aa: CASSTWTSGMGSGELFF
v_call: TRBV4-2; j_call: TRBJ2-7; cdr3_aa: CASSRESGRTYEQYF
v_call: TRBV3-1/TRBV3-2; j_call: TRBJ2-7; cdr3_aa: CASSQEGLAGGFYEQYF
v_call: TRBV15; j_call: TRBJ2-7; cdr3_aa: CATRTGGETYEQYF
v_call: TRBV10-1; j_call: TRBJ2-2; cdr3_aa: CASRAGGTGELFF
v_call: TRBV24-1; j_call: TRBJ2-7; cdr3_aa: CATSDPRDGLYEQYF
v_call: TRBV6-5; j_call: TRBJ2-7; cdr3_aa: CASSYGGDGEQYF
v_call: TRBV5-1; j_call: TRBJ2-3; cdr3_aa: CASGGLEADTQYF
v_call: TRBV5-1; j_call: TRBJ2-7; cdr3_aa: CASSQGGRGPSSYEQYF
v_call: TRBV27; j_call: TRBJ2-1; cdr3_aa: CASSSPLEIAGIRHSYNEQFF
v_call: TRBV4-2; j_call: TRBJ1-2; cdr3_aa: CASSQDENRVGGYTF
v_call: TRBV16; j_call: TRBJ1-2; cdr3_aa: CASSQGQRANYGYTF
v_call: TRBV27; j_call: TRBJ2-1; cdr3_aa: CASSARSGGGPSNEQFF
v_call: TRBV18; j_call: TRBJ1-2; cdr3_aa: CASSPQGQTGYGYTF